The 6 T cell receptor beta chains given below trace back to one sample, sequenced in a study of shared clonotypes between healthy human individuals. The method was immunoSEQ multiplex PCR; TCRdb's version includes in-frame clones alone and lacks a portion of them. The sample lists fewer than 650,000 clones; over 65% were seen once. The specimen was PBMCs. The source is a woman aged 40 to 50 in good health. Some clones in this sample may be carry-over from other donors' samples.

The rearrangement uses TRBV5-8 and TRBJ2-6, with a tentative D call TRBD1 (6 bases). From germline, CDR1 is SGHTS and CDR2 YDEGEE. The CDR3 sequence is 16 residues long. The V gene lost 0 bases and the J gene lost 3 bases, with 10 bases spanning the gap. CDR3 region: CASSLVWGRGANVLTF. DNA of the CDR3: TGTGCCAGCAGCTTGGTGTGGGGGCGTGGGGCCAACGTCCTGACTTTC.

This clone was observed a handful of times. The chain recombines TRBV19 with TRBJ2-4; TRBD2 matches 7 bases. CDR1 and CDR2 (germline): LNHDA, SQIVND (reference sequence). The CDR3 runs to 17 residues. V shed 5 bases, J shed 1 base, and the junction held 11 bases outside the gene matches. Here the CDR3 reads CASSPVGREGAKNIQYF. Here the CDR3 DNA reads TGTGCCAGTAGTCCCGTGGGGAGGGAGGGGGCCAAAAACATTCAGTACTTC.

V gene TRBV4-3 combines with J gene TRBJ2-2, with TRBD2 as a possible D gene (6 bases). V was pared by 4 bases and J by 4 bases, with 16 bases between. The CDR3 is made up of 16 amino acids. CDR1 is LGHNA, CDR2 YSLEER, per germline. For the CDR3, the DNA is TGCGCCAGCAGCCCCCTCGGAAGGGACTTCACCGGGGAGCTGTTTTTT. It is translated as CASSPLGRDFTGELFF.

The CDR3: CASGSWRANYGYTF. The CDR3, as DNA: TGTGCCAGCGGGTCTTGGCGAGCTAACTATGGCTACACCTTC. The chain combines TRBV28 with TRBJ1-2; D remains unclear. Trimming took 8 bases from V and 0 from J, leaving 13 bases between them. The CDR3 extends over 14 amino acids. CDR1 MDHEN and CDR2 SYDVKM come from the germline V gene.

This clone was seen a single time. V gene TRBV6-6 combines with J gene TRBJ2-7; TRBD1 might be the D (6 bases). Deletions cut 0 bases from V and 6 bases from J, with 12 bases between. This CDR3 comprises 14 residues. Germline CDR1 reads MNHNY; CDR2 reads SVGAGI (reference sequence). Here the CDR3 DNA reads TGTGCCAGCAGTTACTCTACAGGGAACTTCGAGCAGTACTTC. Translating it yields CASSYSTGNFEQYF.

The rearrangement joins TRBV28 to TRBJ1-2; 7 bases are shared with TRBD1. The J segment lost 4 bases and the V segment lost 2 bases, leaving 7 bases of the junction unmatched. Germline assignment: CDR1 MDHEN and CDR2 SYDVKM. The length of the CDR3 is 15 residues. CDR3 loop: CASSLEGARTYGYTF. DNA of the CDR3: TGTGCCAGCAGTTTAGAGGGGGCCCGGACCTATGGCTACACCTTC.